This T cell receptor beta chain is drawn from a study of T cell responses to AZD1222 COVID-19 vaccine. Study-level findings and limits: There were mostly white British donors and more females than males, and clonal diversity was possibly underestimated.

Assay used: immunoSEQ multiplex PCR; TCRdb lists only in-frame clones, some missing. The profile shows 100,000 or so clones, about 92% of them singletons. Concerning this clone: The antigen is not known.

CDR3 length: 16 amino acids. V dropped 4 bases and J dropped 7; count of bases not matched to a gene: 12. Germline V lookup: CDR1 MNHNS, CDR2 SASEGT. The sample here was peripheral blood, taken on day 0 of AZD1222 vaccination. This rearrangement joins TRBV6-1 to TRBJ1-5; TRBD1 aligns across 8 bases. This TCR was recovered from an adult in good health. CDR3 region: CASSATTRGRGQPQHF. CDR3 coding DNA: TGTGCCAGCAGTGCCACGACCAGGGGGCGCGGACAGCCCCAGCATTTT.